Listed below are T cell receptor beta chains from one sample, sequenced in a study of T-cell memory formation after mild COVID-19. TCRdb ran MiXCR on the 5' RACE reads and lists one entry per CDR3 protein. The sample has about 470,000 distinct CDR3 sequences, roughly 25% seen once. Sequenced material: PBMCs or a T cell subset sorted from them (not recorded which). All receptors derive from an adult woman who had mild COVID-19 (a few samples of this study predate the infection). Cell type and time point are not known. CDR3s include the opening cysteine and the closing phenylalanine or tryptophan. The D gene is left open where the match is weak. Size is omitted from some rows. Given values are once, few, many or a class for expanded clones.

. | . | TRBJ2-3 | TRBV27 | CASSLGSYADTQYF | TGTGCCAGCAGTTTGGGTAGTTACGCAGATACGCAGTATTTT
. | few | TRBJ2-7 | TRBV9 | CASSAGPYEQYF | TGTGCCAGCAGCGCCGGGCCCTACGAGCAGTACTTC
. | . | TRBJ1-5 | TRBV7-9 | CASSFGAGGNQPQHF | TGTGCCAGCAGCTTCGGGGCAGGGGGCAATCAGCCCCAGCATTTT
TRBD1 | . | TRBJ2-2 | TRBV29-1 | CSVARGQGGELFF | TGCAGCGTGGCTAGGGGGCAGGGCGGGGAGCTGTTTTTT
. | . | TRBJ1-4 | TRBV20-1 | CSASGRGNEKLFF | TGCAGTGCTAGTGGCCGGGGTAATGAAAAACTGTTTTTT
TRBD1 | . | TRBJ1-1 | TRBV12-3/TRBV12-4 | CASSLEAGTALNTEAFF | TGTGCCAGCAGTTTGGAGGCCGGGACAGCACTAAACACTGAAGCTTTCTTT
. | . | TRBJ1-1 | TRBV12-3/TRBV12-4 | CASSFGPRRTEAFF | TGTGCCAGCAGTTTTGGCCCCAGGAGGACTGAAGCTTTCTTT
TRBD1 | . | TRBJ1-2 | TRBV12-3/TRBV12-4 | CASSYTGDGYTF | TGTGCCAGCAGTTATACAGGGGATGGCTACACCTTC
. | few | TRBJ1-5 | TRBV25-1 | CASSGPGGNQPQHF | TGTGCCAGCAGTGGGCCAGGGGGCAATCAGCCCCAGCATTTT
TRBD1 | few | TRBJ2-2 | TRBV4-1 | CASSPIQHRGTGELFF | TGCGCCAGCAGCCCTATCCAACACAGGGGTACCGGGGAGCTGTTTTTT
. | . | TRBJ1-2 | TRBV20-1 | CSARDQSGGSYGYTF | TGCAGTGCTAGAGATCAAAGTGGCGGAAGCTATGGCTACACCTTC